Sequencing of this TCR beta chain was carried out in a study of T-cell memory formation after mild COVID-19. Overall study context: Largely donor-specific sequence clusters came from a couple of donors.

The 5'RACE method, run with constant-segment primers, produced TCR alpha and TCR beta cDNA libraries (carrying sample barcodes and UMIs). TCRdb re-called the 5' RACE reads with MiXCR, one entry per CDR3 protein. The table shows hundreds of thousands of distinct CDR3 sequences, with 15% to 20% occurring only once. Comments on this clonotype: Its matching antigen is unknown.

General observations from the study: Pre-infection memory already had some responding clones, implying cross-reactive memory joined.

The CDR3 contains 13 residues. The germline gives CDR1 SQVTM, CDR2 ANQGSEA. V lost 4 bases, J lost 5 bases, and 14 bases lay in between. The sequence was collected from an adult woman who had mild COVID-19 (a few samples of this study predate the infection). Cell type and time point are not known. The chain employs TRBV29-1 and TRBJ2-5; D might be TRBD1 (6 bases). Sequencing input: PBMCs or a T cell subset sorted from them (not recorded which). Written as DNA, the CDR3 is TGCAGCGTTGTTTACAGGGTCGGGGAGACCCAGTACTTC. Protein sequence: CSVVYRVGETQYF.